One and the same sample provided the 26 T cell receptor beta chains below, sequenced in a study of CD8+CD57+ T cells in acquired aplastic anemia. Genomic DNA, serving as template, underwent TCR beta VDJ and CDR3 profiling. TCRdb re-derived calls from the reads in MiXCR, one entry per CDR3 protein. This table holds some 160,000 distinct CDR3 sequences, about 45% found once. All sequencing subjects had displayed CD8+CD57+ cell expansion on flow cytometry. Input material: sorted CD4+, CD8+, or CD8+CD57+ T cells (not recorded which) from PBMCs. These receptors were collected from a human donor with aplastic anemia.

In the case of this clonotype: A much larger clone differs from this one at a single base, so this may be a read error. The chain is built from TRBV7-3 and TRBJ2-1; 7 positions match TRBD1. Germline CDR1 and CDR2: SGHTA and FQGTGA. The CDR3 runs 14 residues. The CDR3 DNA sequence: TGTGCCAGCAGCGAAGGGGGCTCCTACACTGAGCAGTTCTTC. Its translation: CASSEGGSYTEQFF. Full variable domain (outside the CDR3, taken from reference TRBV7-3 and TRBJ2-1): GAGVSQTPSNKVTEKGKYVELRCDPISGHTALYWYRQSLGQGPEFLIYFQGTGAADDSGLPNDRFFAVRPEGSVSTLKIQRTERGDSAVYLCASSEGGSYTEQFFGPGTRLTVL.

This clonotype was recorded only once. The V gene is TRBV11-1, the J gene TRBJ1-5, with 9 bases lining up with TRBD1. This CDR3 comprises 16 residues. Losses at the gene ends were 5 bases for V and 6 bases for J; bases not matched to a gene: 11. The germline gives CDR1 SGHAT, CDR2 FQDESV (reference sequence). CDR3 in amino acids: CASSKRDRVLGQPQHF. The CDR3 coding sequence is TGTGCCAGCAGCAAGCGGGACAGGGTATTGGGTCAGCCCCAGCATTTT. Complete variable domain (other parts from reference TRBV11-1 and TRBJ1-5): EAEVAQSPRYKITEKSQAVAFWCDPISGHATLYWYRQILGQGPELLVQFQDESVVDDSQLPKDRFSAERLKGVDSTLKIQPAELGDSAMYLCASSKRDRVLGQPQHFGDGTRLSIL.

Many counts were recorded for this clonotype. DNA for the CDR3: TGTGCCAGCAGTGGGGGCAGGGAGGGATATGGCTACACCTTC. It specifies CASSGGREGYGYTF. V gene TRBV6-1 combines with J gene TRBJ1-2, with D possibly matching TRBD1 (5 bases). Germline V lookup: CDR1 MNHNS, CDR2 SASEGT. The CDR3 extends over 14 amino acids. The V gene lost 4 bases and the J gene lost 5 bases, with 14 bases spanning the gap.

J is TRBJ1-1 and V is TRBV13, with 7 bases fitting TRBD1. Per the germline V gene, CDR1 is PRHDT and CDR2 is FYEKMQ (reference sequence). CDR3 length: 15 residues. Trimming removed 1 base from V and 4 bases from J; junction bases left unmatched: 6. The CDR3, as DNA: TGTGCCAGCAGCTTAGAGGGCCAGGGGGGCACTGAAGCTTTCTTT. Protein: CASSLEGQGGTEAFF.

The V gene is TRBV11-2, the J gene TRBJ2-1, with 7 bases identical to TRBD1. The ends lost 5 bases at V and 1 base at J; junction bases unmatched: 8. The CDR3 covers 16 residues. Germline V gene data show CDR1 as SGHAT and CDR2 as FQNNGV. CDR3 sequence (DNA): TGTGCCAGCAGCCCTAGGACAGGTAAATCCTACAATGAGCAGTTCTTC. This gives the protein CASSPRTGKSYNEQFF.

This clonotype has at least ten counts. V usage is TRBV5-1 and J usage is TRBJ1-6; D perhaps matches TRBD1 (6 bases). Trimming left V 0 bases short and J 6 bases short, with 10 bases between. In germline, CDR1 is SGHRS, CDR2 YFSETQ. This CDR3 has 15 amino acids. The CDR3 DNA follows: TGCGCCAGCAGCTTGGGGGCAGGGGTTAATTCACCCCTCCACTTT. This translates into CASSLGAGVNSPLHF.

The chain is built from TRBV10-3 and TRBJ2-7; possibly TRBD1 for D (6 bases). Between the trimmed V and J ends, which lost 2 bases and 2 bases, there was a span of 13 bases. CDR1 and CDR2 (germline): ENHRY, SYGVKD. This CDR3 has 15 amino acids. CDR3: CAISETTGIPYEQYF. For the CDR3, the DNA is TGTGCCATCAGTGAGACAACAGGGATCCCCTACGAGCAGTACTTC.

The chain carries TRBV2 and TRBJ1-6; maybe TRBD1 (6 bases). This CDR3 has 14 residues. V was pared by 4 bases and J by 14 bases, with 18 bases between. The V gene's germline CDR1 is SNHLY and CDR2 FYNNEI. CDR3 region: CASSARTVPLSLHF. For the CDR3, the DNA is TGTGCCAGCAGTGCTCGGACAGTACCTTTATCCCTCCACTTT.

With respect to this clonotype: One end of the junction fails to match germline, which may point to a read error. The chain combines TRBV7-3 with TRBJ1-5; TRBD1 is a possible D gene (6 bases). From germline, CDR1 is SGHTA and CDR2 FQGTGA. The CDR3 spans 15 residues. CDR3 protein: CAGSLDGGGGQPQHF. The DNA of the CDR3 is TGTGCCGGCAGCTTAGATGGGGGCGGGGGTCAGCCCCAGCATTTT.

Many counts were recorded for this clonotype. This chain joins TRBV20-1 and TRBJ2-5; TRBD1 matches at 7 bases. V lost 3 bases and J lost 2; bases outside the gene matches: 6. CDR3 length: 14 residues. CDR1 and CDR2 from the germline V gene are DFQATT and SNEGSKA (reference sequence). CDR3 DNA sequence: TGCAGTGCTAGGGCTGGCAGGGGGCAAGAGACCCAGTACTTC. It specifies CSARAGRGQETQYF.

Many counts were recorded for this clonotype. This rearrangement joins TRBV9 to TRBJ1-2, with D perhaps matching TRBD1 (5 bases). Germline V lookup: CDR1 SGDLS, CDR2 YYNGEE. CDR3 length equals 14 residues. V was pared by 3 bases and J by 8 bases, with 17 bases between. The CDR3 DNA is TGTGCCAGCAGCGACGGGACGGCGTCAAAAGGCTACACCTTC. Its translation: CASSDGTASKGYTF.

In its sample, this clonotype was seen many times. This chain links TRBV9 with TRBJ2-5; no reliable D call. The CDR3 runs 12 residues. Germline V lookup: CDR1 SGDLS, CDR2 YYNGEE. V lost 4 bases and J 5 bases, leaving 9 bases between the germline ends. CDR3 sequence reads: CASSSLPETQYF. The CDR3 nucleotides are TGTGCCAGCAGCTCACTGCCGGAGACCCAGTACTTC.

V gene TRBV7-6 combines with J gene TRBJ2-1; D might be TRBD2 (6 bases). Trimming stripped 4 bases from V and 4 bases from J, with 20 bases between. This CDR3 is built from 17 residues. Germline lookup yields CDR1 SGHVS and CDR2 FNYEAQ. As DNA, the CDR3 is TGTGCCAGCAGCTCCCCTAGGGGTGGCGGGACTTACAATGAGCAGTTCTTC. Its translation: CASSSPRGGGTYNEQFF.

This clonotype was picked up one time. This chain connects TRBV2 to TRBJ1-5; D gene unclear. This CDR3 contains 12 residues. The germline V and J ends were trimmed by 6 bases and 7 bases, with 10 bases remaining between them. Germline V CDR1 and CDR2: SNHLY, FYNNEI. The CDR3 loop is CASSKNGQPQHF. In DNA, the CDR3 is TGTGCCAGCAGCAAGAATGGCCAGCCCCAGCATTTT.

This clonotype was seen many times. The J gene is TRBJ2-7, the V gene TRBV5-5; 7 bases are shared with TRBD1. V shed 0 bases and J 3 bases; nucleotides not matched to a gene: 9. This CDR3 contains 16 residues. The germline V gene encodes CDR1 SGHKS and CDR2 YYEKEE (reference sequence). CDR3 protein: CASSLALGGQYYEQYV. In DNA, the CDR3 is TGTGCCAGCAGCTTGGCCCTAGGGGGACAGTACTACGAGCAGTACGTC.

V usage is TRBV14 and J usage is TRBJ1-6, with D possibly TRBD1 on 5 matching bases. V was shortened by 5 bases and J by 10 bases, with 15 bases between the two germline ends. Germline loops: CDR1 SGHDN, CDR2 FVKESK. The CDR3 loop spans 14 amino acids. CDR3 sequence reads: CASSVEGRDSPLHF. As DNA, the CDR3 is TGTGCCAGCAGCGTAGAGGGCAGGGACTCACCCCTCCACTTT. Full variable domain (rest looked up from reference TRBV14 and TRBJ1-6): EAGVTQFPSHSVIEKGQTVTLRCDPISGHDNLYWYRRVMGKEIKFLLHFVKESKQDESGMPNNRFLAERTGGTYSTLKVQPAELEDSGVYFCASSVEGRDSPLHFGNGTRLTVT.

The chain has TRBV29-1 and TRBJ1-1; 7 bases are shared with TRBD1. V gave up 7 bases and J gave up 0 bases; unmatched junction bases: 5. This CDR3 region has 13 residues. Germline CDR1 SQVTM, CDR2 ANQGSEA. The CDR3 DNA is TGCAGCGGGACAGGCCGAGTGAACACTGAAGCTTTCTTT. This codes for CSGTGRVNTEAFF.

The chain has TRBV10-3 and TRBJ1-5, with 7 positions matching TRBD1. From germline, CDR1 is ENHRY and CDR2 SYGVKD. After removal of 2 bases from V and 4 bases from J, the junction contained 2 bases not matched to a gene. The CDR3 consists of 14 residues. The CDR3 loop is CAISEQGGNQPQHF. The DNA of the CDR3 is TGTGCCATCAGTGAGCAGGGGGGTAATCAGCCCCAGCATTTT.

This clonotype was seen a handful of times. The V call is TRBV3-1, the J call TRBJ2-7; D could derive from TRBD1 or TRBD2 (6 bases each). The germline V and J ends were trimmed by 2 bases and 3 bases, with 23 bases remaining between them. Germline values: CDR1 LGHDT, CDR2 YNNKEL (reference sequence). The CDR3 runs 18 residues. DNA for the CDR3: TGTGCCAGCAGCCAAACCCGAGGGGGGCTAGTCGGTCTCTACGAGCAGTACGTC. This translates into CASSQTRGGLVGLYEQYV.

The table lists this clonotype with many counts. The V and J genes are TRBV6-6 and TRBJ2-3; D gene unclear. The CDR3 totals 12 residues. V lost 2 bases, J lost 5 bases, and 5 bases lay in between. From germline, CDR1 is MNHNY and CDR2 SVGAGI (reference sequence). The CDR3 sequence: CASSYAGDTQYF. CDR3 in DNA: TGTGCCAGCAGTTACGCAGGAGATACGCAGTATTTT.

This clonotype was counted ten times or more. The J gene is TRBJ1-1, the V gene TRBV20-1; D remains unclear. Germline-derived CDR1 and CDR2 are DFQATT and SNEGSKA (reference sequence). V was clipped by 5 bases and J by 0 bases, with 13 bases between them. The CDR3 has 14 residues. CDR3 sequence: CSALNSLMNTEAFF. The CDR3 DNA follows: TGCAGTGCTCTTAACTCCTTGATGAACACTGAAGCTTTCTTT.

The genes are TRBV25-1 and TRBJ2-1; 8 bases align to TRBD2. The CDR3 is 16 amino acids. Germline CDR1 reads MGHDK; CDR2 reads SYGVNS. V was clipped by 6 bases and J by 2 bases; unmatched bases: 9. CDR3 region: CASRGNSGLAYNEQFF. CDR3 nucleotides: TGTGCCAGCAGGGGAAACTCGGGACTAGCCTACAATGAGCAGTTCTTC.

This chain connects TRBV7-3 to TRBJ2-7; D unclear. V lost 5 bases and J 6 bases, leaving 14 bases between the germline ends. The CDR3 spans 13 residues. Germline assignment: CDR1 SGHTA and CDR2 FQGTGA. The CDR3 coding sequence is TGTGCCAGCAGCCCCCGAGTGCCGGGCGAGCAGTACTTC. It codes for CASSPRVPGEQYF.

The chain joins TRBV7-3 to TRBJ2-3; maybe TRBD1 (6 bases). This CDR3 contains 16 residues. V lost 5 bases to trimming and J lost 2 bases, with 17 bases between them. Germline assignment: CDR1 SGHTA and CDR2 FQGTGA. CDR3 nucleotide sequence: TGTGCCAGCAGCACAGGGCGGACAGCGAACACAGATACGCAGTATTTT. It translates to CASSTGRTANTDTQYF.

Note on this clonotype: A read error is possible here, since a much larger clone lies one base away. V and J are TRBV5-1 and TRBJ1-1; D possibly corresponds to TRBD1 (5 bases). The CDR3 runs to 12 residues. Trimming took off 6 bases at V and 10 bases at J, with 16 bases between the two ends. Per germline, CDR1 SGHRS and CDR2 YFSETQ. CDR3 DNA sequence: TGCGCCAGCACCTCCGGGGGTATGATAGCTTTCTTT. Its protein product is CASTSGGMIAFF. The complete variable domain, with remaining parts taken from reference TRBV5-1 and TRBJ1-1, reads KAGVTQTPRYLIKTRGQQVTLSCSPISGHRSVSWYQQTPGQGLQFLFEYFSETQRNKGNFPGRFSGRQFSNSRSEMNVSTLELGDSALYLCASTSGGMIAFFGQGTRLTVV.

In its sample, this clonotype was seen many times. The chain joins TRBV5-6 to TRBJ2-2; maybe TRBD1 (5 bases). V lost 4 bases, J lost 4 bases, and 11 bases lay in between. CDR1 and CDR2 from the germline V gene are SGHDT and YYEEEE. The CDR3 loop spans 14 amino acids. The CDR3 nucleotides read TGTGCCAGCAGCCCAACAGGACCCACCGGGGAGCTGTTTTTT. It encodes CASSPTGPTGELFF.